Shown below are 21 T cell receptor beta chains from a single sample sequenced in a study of shared clonotypes between healthy human individuals. Assay: immunoSEQ multiplex PCR; the TCRdb copy retains only in-frame clones and omits some. The sample lists fewer than 3 million clones; roughly 90% were seen once. The sample comprised naive CD4+ T cells from PBMCs. This sample's subset: CD45RA+ positively selected. The source of these receptors is a young man in good health. Some clones in this sample may be carry-over from other donors' samples.

J is TRBJ1-2 and V is TRBV5-5; D gene ambiguous. In germline, CDR1 is SGHKS, CDR2 YYEKEE (reference sequence). Trimming stripped 3 bases from V and 4 bases from J, with 13 bases between. The CDR3 contains 14 residues. The CDR3 DNA reads as TGTGCCAGCAGCTCCCCGCCACGCGCCTATGGCTACACCTTC. It codes for CASSSPPRAYGYTF.

The chain couples TRBV19 to TRBJ2-5; possibly TRBD1 for D (5 bases). This CDR3 region has 14 residues. The V and J ends lost 1 base and 2 bases respectively, with 8 bases between them. Looked up from germline, CDR1 is LNHDA and CDR2 is SQIVND (reference sequence). The CDR3 is CASSIVRQQETQYF. The CDR3 DNA reads as TGTGCCAGTAGTATAGTAAGACAGCAAGAGACCCAGTACTTC.

The CDR3 coding sequence is TGCGCCAGCAGCCAAGCCAGGACCTCATACAATGAGCAGTTCTTC. Amino acids: CASSQARTSYNEQFF. This rearrangement joins TRBV4-1 to TRBJ2-1; D uncertain. Germline CDR1 and CDR2: MGHRA and YSYEKL. The CDR3 runs to 15 residues. The ends were cut back, 1 base at V and 4 bases at J, with 11 bases in the middle.

About this clone: This same CDR3 is encoded by further DNA sequences in the sample. The gene calls are TRBV10-3 and TRBJ1-5, with D possibly being TRBD1 (6 bases). Per germline, CDR1 ENHRY and CDR2 SYGVKD. The length of the CDR3 is 13 residues. Trimming stripped 7 bases from V and 0 bases from J, with 7 bases between. The DNA for the CDR3 is TGTGCCATCAACAGGGATAGCAATCAGCCCCAGCATTTT. Protein product: CAINRDSNQPQHF.

This chain joins TRBV4-2 and TRBJ1-6; maybe TRBD1 (6 bases). The ends were cut back, 1 base at V and 9 bases at J, with 10 bases in the middle. This CDR3 is 14 amino acids long. CDR1 is LGHNA, CDR2 YNFKEQ, per germline. The chain's CDR3 is CASSQATGRSPLHF. CDR3 coding DNA: TGTGCCAGCAGCCAAGCTACAGGGCGTTCACCCCTCCACTTT.

This chain links TRBV5-1 with TRBJ1-4; D is unclear. Per the germline V gene, CDR1 is SGHRS and CDR2 is YFSETQ. The CDR3 consists of 12 residues. With 2 bases removed from V and 8 bases from J, the gap between germline ends came to 7 bases. DNA for the CDR3: TGCGCCAGCAGCTTTGACGGCGAAAAACTGTTTTTT. It translates to CASSFDGEKLFF.

V and J are TRBV7-2 and TRBJ2-3; perhaps TRBD2 as D (7 bases). The CDR3 runs 17 residues. V was pared by 6 bases and J by 5 bases, with 24 bases between. Germline CDR1 reads SGHTA; CDR2 reads FQGNSA. The CDR3, as DNA: TGTGCCAGCAGTCTGACGACGGCGGGAGCAGGGGAAGATACGCAGTATTTT. The encoded protein is CASSLTTAGAGEDTQYF.

CDR3 residues: CASSPRALATNEKLFF. CDR3 DNA sequence: TGTGCCAGCAGCCCCAGGGCGCTTGCAACTAATGAAAAACTGTTTTTT. The chain employs TRBV9 and TRBJ1-4, with a tentative D call TRBD1 (5 bases). V was cut by 4 bases and J by 0 bases, with 13 bases left in between. The CDR3 loop spans 16 amino acids. The germline CDR1 and CDR2 sequences are SGDLS and YYNGEE.

The chain combines TRBV18 with TRBJ2-7, with TRBD1 matching over 11 bases. The CDR3 has 16 amino acids. Germline V gene sequence: CDR1 KGHSH, CDR2 LQKENI. Trimming removed 4 bases from V and 0 bases from J; junction bases left unmatched: 5. Here the CDR3 reads CASSLGQGDGSYEQYF. In DNA, the CDR3 is TGTGCCAGCTCACTGGGACAGGGGGACGGCTCCTACGAGCAGTACTTC. The full variable domain, completed using reference TRBV18 and TRBJ2-7, is NAGVMQNPRHLVRRRGQEARLRCSPMKGHSHVYWYRQLPEEGLKFMVYLQKENIIDESGMPKERFSAEFPKEGPSILRIQQVVRGDSAAYFCASSLGQGDGSYEQYFGPGTRLTVT.

The CDR3 here is CASSAGRASTDTQYF. The CDR3 DNA sequence: TGTGCCAGCAGTGCCGGGAGGGCCAGCACAGATACGCAGTATTTT. V and J are TRBV6-1 and TRBJ2-3; 8 bases align to TRBD2. V lost 4 bases and J lost 0; bases outside the gene matches: 3. CDR1 is MNHNS, CDR2 SASEGT, per germline. This CDR3 region has 15 residues.

This clone was recorded only once. This chain links TRBV28 with TRBJ2-2, with D unclear. This CDR3 is 16 amino acids long. Looked up from germline, CDR1 is MDHEN and CDR2 is SYDVKM. With 2 bases removed from V and 6 bases from J, the gap between germline ends came to 16 bases. The chain's CDR3 is CASSLGATRVSGELFF. In nucleotides, the CDR3 is TGTGCCAGCAGTTTAGGAGCCACCCGGGTGTCCGGGGAGCTGTTTTTT.

The chain links TRBV5-4 to TRBJ2-2, with 7 bases matching TRBD1. Trimming at V came to 6 bases and at J to 2 bases, leaving 10 bases not matched to a gene. The germline V gene encodes CDR1 SGHNT and CDR2 YYREEE (reference sequence). The CDR3 length is 16 residues. The CDR3 here is CASNGPGQSNTGELFF. The CDR3 DNA follows: TGTGCCAGCAACGGGCCGGGACAGTCAAACACCGGGGAGCTGTTTTTT.

The chain has TRBV10-3 and TRBJ2-2, with D possibly being TRBD1 (6 bases). V was clipped by 4 bases and J by 5 bases, with 11 bases between them. CDR3 length: 14 amino acids. The germline V gene encodes CDR1 ENHRY and CDR2 SYGVKD. The CDR3 loop is CAISGRGETGELFF. In DNA form, the CDR3 reads TGTGCCATCAGTGGCAGGGGAGAGACCGGGGAGCTGTTTTTT.

V gene TRBV28 combines with J gene TRBJ1-2; D not resolved. V lost 5 bases, J lost 3 bases, and 16 bases lay in between. Germline V CDR1 and CDR2: MDHEN, SYDVKM. This CDR3 is built from 15 residues. The CDR3 region is CASSRTSLVHYGYTF. For the CDR3, the DNA is TGTGCCAGCAGTCGAACCTCGTTGGTCCACTATGGCTACACCTTC.

V is TRBV7-9 and J is TRBJ2-3; D unresolved. V lost 2 bases and J 0 bases, leaving 6 bases between the germline ends. This CDR3 contains 14 residues. CDR1 SEHNR and CDR2 FQNEAQ come from the germline V gene (reference sequence). The CDR3 here is CASSLKASTDTQYF. CDR3 in DNA: TGTGCCAGCAGCTTAAAGGCTAGCACAGATACGCAGTATTTT.

Comments on this clone: This same CDR3 is encoded by further DNA sequences in the sample. The rearrangement joins TRBV6-5 to TRBJ1-1; 7 nucleotides agree with TRBD1. V lost 4 bases to trimming and J lost 3 bases; unmatched junction nucleotides: 2. The CDR3 totals 13 residues. In germline, CDR1 is MNHEY, CDR2 SVGAGI. The CDR3 sequence: CASSSTGYTEAFF. DNA of the CDR3: TGTGCCAGCAGTTCGACAGGGTACACTGAAGCTTTCTTT.

The chain uses TRBV9 and TRBJ2-7, with D hard to call. CDR1 SGDLS and CDR2 YYNGEE come from the germline V gene. Trimming cost V 1 base and J 10 bases, with 18 bases left between them. This CDR3 region has 14 residues. This CDR3 reads CASSVSSRPTSQYF. The CDR3 bases are TGTGCCAGCAGCGTATCCAGCAGGCCTACGAGTCAGTACTTC.

The chain employs TRBV7-3 and TRBJ2-5; 10 nucleotides line up with TRBD1. This CDR3 comprises 13 residues. V lost 5 bases and J lost 5; bases outside the gene matches: 2. Germline CDR1 reads SGHTA; CDR2 reads FQGTGA. The CDR3 loop reads CASSQTGGETQYF. The CDR3 DNA is TGTGCCAGCAGCCAGACAGGGGGCGAGACCCAGTACTTC.

The count of this clone is one. This sample includes further DNA sequences coding for the same CDR3. The chain employs TRBV6-1 and TRBJ2-7, with 7 nucleotides matching TRBD2. The ends lost 3 bases at V and 5 bases at J; junction bases unmatched: 4. This CDR3 is built from 13 residues. Germline CDR1 MNHNS, CDR2 SASEGT. The CDR3 DNA reads TGTGCCAGCAGTGAGGTTCGGGGGGACGAGCAGTACTTC. This codes for CASSEVRGDEQYF.

J is TRBJ1-2 and V is TRBV19; 7 bases match TRBD1. V gave up 9 bases and J gave up 1 base; unmatched junction bases: 8. The CDR3 consists of 14 residues. Germline loops: CDR1 LNHDA, CDR2 SQIVND (reference sequence). The CDR3 spells CASEHRGLNYGYTF. CDR3 sequence (DNA): TGTGCCAGCGAACACAGGGGACTTAACTATGGCTACACCTTC.

This chain links TRBV10-3 with TRBJ2-1, with 9 nucleotides matching TRBD1. CDR3 size: 17 residues. CDR1 ENHRY and CDR2 SYGVKD come from the germline V gene. Trimming cost V 4 bases and J 2 bases; bases outside gene matches: 9. The DNA of the CDR3 is TGTGCCATCAGTGTCTCGGGGGGACAGGGCCCCTACAATGAGCAGTTCTTC. It specifies CAISVSGGQGPYNEQFF.